This T cell receptor (beta chain) appears in the sequencing data of a study of regulatory T cells in long-lasting Graves disease. This clonotype was seen repeatedly, ten times or more. The sample's time point: newly diagnosed GD, antithyroid drugs for less than 3 months. PBMC RNA was the source of the TCR library. It was American Thyroid Association guidelines that determined Graves' disease diagnosis. Library construction for TCR beta used iRepertoire HTBI primers and Arm-PCR of CDR3 regions. TCRdb recomputed calls from the multiplex PCR reads with MiXCR, one row per CDR3 protein. The profile covers about 210,000 distinct CDR3 sequences, with around a fifth appearing a single time and 10% to 15% taken by the ten largest. V was trimmed by 4 bases and J by 6 bases, leaving 13 bases between them. The CDR3 extends over 14 amino acids. CDR1 and CDR2 (germline): SGHRS, YFSETQ. The sample was also reused in another study, on T cells in Graves' hyperthyroidism and ophthalmopathy. That report notes: Patients were aged 18 to 65, had disease duration under 2 months, and had newly diagnosed hyperthyroidism. Peripheral blood also featured most of the thyroid clonotypes expanded above 0.001. A 13 V-J model separated ophthalmopathy from stable hyperthyroidism.

The genes are TRBV5-1 and TRBJ1-4; the D is unclear. This specimen consisted of peripheral blood mononuclear cells (PBMCs), obtained at new diagnosis, from a patient treated with antithyroid drugs. The receptor was isolated from a woman younger than 45 with Graves disease. As DNA, the CDR3 is TGCGCCAGCAGCCCGACATCGTACCATGAAAAACTGTTTTTT. Translated, it gives CASSPTSYHEKLFF.